Given below is one T cell receptor beta chain in context. The target antigen is unknown. Blood cells were analyzed directly, without culture or expansion. Assay used: immunoSEQ multiplex PCR; TCRdb lists only in-frame clones, some missing. Of about 14,000 clones in the sample, approximately 70% were seen once. The record originates from a study of neoadjuvant anti-PD-1 for oral cavity cancer. General study findings and limits: Non-responders to neoadjuvant nivolumab had significantly more clonal PBMC T cells than responders. Higher pretreatment Treg/Th17 ratios tracked higher pretreatment blood clonality. With three patients per group, TCR findings need larger cohorts.

CDR1 is SGHTA, CDR2 FQGTGA, per germline. The CDR3 runs to 14 residues. Trimming cost V 5 bases and J 7 bases; bases outside gene matches: 8. Sequenced material: PBMCs, taken before nivolumab (anti-PD-1) treatment. This clonotype was obtained from a person between 35 and 79 years old with oral cavity squamous cell carcinoma. The chain combines TRBV7-3 with TRBJ2-5; 9 bases are a match to TRBD1. CDR3 loop: CASSTGTGSGTQYF. As DNA, the CDR3 is TGTGCCAGCAGCACAGGGACAGGGTCAGGGACCCAGTACTTC.